This T cell receptor beta chain was retrieved from a study of cytomegalovirus exposure and HLA in healthy donors. Whole-study findings and limits: The classifier, whose performance was assessed in both the original and validation cohorts, reportedly diagnosed cytomegalovirus status with high specificity and sensitivity. Later on, an analysis tied approximately 15,000 TCR beta sequences to HLA alleles at 0.05 false discovery rate.

In regard to this clone: Its antigen is still unknown.

Primers included in the PCR were 60 Vbeta and 13 Jbeta primers. The protocol was immunoSEQ multiplex PCR, while the TCRdb copy is restricted to in-frame clones and leaves out a portion. The sample consists of about 92,000 clones, 81% of them appearing once. Trimming took off 0 bases at V and 4 bases at J, with 12 bases between the two ends. This CDR3 is 15 amino acids long. Germline-derived CDR1 and CDR2 are MNHNS and SASEGT. The rearrangement joins TRBV6-1 to TRBJ1-1, with D unclear. The TCR sequence derives from a girl aged 2 to 9 in good health and CMV-seropositive. Sequenced sample: PBMCs. This CDR3 is CASSEAKGGRTEAFF. The DNA for the CDR3 is TGTGCCAGCAGTGAAGCTAAGGGAGGGCGCACTGAAGCTTTCTTT.